What follows is one TCR beta chain and its context. Participant ages covered roughly 18 to 89 years across 20 to 25 US areas. Participants reported their clinical history, and cohort assignment relied on those reports. This sample is part of a study of blood T cell repertoires in COVID-19. The wider study: The analysed material was cDNA or gDNA that came from T cells, B-cell-depleted T cells, or PBMCs.

Germline assignment: CDR1 SGHKS and CDR2 YYEKEE (reference sequence). This CDR3 comprises 14 residues. J was trimmed by 2 bases and V by 5 bases; bases with no gene match: 5. Authors' data handling: Counts of nucleated cells, estimated from reference gene primer amplification, were obtained. The table came from immunoSEQ multiplex PCR; TCRdb's copy has only in-frame clones and leaves some out. V, J and clone size derive from that table, while D and trimming were established from the DNA sequence. Altogether 200,000 to 250,000 clones are present, around 90% being singletons, with the ten largest covering about 3.5%.

Input material: PBMCs or T cells enriched from blood (not recorded which). The source of this sequence is a woman aged 25 to 39 who had been exposed to COVID-19. The chain couples TRBV5-5 to TRBJ1-2, with 8 bases that match TRBD1. The CDR3 nucleotides read TGTGCCAGCAGAGGTTCAGGGGGCAACTATGGCTACACCTTC. It yields the protein CASRGSGGNYGYTF.